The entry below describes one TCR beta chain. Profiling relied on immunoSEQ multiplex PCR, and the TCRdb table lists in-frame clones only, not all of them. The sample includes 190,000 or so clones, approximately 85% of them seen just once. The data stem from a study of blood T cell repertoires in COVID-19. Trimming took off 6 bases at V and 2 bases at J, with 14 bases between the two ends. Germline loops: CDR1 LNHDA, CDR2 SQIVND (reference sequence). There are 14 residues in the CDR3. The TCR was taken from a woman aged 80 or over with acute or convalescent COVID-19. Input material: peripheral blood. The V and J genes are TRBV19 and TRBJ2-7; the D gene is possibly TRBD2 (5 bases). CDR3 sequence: CASSITSGAYEQYF. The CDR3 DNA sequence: TGTGCCAGTAGCATAACCTCCGGGGCCTACGAGCAGTACTTC.